Reported below is one T cell receptor beta chain. Its antigen is as yet unknown. Given a much more abundant clone one base away, this may be a read error. The CDR3 has 13 amino acids. Isolation yielded PBMCs, at least 7 million per sample, in every case. These data are taken from a study of blood T cells in healthy people across ages. Study results and caveats: Because sorting was not performed, PBMCs prevented conclusive naive versus antigen-experienced comparison.

Through a sample-barcoded 5' primer and a J-beta primer mix, a second PCR was run for 7 to 11 cycles. MiXCR, applied by TCRdb to the 5' RACE reads, yields one record per CDR3 protein. The table lists around 970,000 distinct CDR3 sequences, just over 50% of them singletons. The sample consisted of blood. The chain uses TRBV12-3 or TRBV12-4 and TRBJ2-7; D is ambiguous. The end of the DNA aligns better with TRBJ2-5, so the J call may be wrong. The receptor comes from a woman aged 55-70 years in good health. CDR3 loop: CASSPRVEETQYF. CDR3 in DNA: TGTGCCAGCTCCCCTCGAGTGGAGGAGACCCAGTACTTC.